Following are 24 T cell receptor beta chains from one sample sequenced in a study of low-dose radiotherapy and immunotherapy resistance in tumors. With TRAV- and TRBV-specific primers, first-strand cDNA was made, covering the alpha and beta chains. Both a constant-region primer and a V-primer adapter served to amplify TCRs across about 20 PCR cycles. TCRdb reprocessed the reads via MiXCR and lists one record per CDR3 protein. Of tens of thousands of distinct CDR3 sequences in the sample, 20% to 25% were seen once. The time point is: after trial treatment. Treatment in this sample: LDRT plus nivolumab, ipilimumab, low-dose cyclophosphamide and aspirin (RACIN trial). The sample consisted of PBMCs, taken after low-dose radiotherapy plus immunotherapy. The source of these receptors is a male donor with prostate cancer.

About this clonotype itself: The DNA is omitted, as the CDR3 cannot be located on it reliably, and the CDR3 follows TCRdb's listing. The chain uses TRBV5-1 and TRBJ1-1. The V gene's germline CDR1 is SGHRS and CDR2 YFSETQ. The CDR3 is made up of 23 amino acids, end residues included. CDR3 residues: CASTNQTSLYFCASSSGLGGAFF.

This clonotype has a count of ten or more. V and J are TRBV5-1 and TRBJ1-1, with 9 bases fitting TRBD1. The CDR3 has 15 amino acids. V shed 2 bases, J shed 1 base, and the junction held 3 bases outside the gene matches. Looked up from germline, CDR1 is SGHRS and CDR2 is YFSETQ. CDR3 DNA: TGCGCCAGCAGCTTCTCGACAGGGGGGAACACTGAAGCTTTCTTT. It codes for CASSFSTGGNTEAFF.

The J gene is TRBJ2-7, the V gene TRBV7-9; D gene uncertain. Germline loops: CDR1 SEHNR, CDR2 FQNEAQ (reference sequence). The germline V and J ends were trimmed by 1 base and 6 bases, with 4 bases remaining between them. The CDR3 has 11 amino acids. The CDR3 sequence is CASSLGLEQYF. The DNA of the CDR3 is TGTGCCAGCAGCTTAGGGCTCGAGCAGTACTTC.

There are many counts of this clonotype. V usage is TRBV2 and J usage is TRBJ1-1; 11 bases are shared with TRBD1. CDR1 and CDR2 (germline): SNHLY, FYNNEI. CDR3 length: 19 amino acids. Trimming at V came to 0 bases and at J to 2 bases, leaving 11 bases not matched to a gene. The DNA for the CDR3 is TGTGCCAGCAGTGAAGCGCTGTCGGACAGGGGGCCCCCTAACACTGAAGCTTTCTTT. This gives the protein CASSEALSDRGPPNTEAFF.

The count of this clonotype is one. A far larger clone is off by one base, so a read error is likely. This rearrangement joins TRBV26 to TRBJ2-7; the table assigns TRBD1, which was not confirmed against the DNA. TRBV26 is labeled a pseudogene. This CDR3 has 14 residues. CDR3 coding DNA: TGTGCCAGCAGTTACCCGAGAGGCGGGGGGAAGCAGTACTTC. Translating gives CASSYPRGGGKQYF.

The genes are TRBV7-8 and TRBJ2-3, with D unresolved. The CDR3 loop spans 15 amino acids. Germline loops: CDR1 SGHVS, CDR2 FQNEAQ. The V end was cut by 8 bases, the J end by 2 bases, with 17 bases between. CDR3 in amino acids: CASGEDLGNTDTQYF. The CDR3 nucleotides read TGTGCCAGCGGAGAAGATTTAGGGAACACAGATACGCAGTATTTT.

As concerns this clonotype: This likely reflects a read error, since a far larger clone is one base away. V is TRBV24-1 and J is TRBJ2-1, with 10 bases that match TRBD2. Germline V CDR1 and CDR2: KGHDR, SFDVKD. Trimming at V came to 5 bases and at J to 10 bases, leaving 10 bases not matched to a gene. The CDR3 runs 15 residues. The CDR3 DNA reads as TGTGCCACCAGTGCCGGGGGGCTAGCGGGAGACGAGCAGTTCTTC. Translation: CATSAGGLAGDEQFF.

This clonotype occurred many times. The chain combines TRBV29-1 with TRBJ2-1, with TRBD2 identical over 12 bases. Germline-derived CDR1 and CDR2 are SQVTM and ANQGSEA. This CDR3 contains 14 residues. V lost 3 bases and J lost 12; bases outside the gene matches: 9. CDR3 protein: CSVEPSGRAGGQFF. The CDR3 nucleotides are TGCAGCGTTGAGCCTAGCGGGAGGGCTGGGGGGCAGTTCTTC.

This clonotype was seen many times. The chain joins TRBV7-8 to TRBJ1-1, with D possibly matching TRBD1 (5 bases). Trimming stripped 1 base from V and 5 bases from J, with 8 bases between. CDR1 SGHVS and CDR2 FQNEAQ come from the germline V gene. The CDR3 has 13 residues. The DNA for the CDR3 is TGTGCCAGCAGCTTAGGGGGGGTGACTGAAGCTTTCTTT. Its translation: CASSLGGVTEAFF.

At least ten counts were recorded for this clonotype. V and J are TRBV3-1 and TRBJ2-5, with 10 bases aligning to TRBD2. V lost 3 bases and J lost 1; bases outside the gene matches: 2. CDR1 is LGHDT and CDR2 is YNNKEL in the germline V gene (reference sequence). The CDR3 is 15 residues long. CDR3 coding DNA: TGTGCCAGCAGCCATGCTAGCGGGGGCCAAGAGACCCAGTACTTC. Protein product: CASSHASGGQETQYF.

In its sample, this clonotype was seen many times. This sequence joins TRBV18 and TRBJ2-7; 8 positions match TRBD2. The trim removed 4 bases at V and 3 bases at J, leaving 11 bases unmatched. The CDR3 consists of 16 residues. The germline gives CDR1 KGHSH, CDR2 LQKENI. For the CDR3, the DNA is TGTGCCAGCTCACTCACCCCCCCCGGGGGGGTCTACGAGCAGTACTTC. This gives the protein CASSLTPPGGVYEQYF. The variable domain in full, completed from reference TRBV18 and TRBJ2-7, reads NAGVMQNPRHLVRRRGQEARLRCSPMKGHSHVYWYRQLPEEGLKFMVYLQKENIIDESGMPKERFSAEFPKEGPSILRIQQVVRGDSAAYFCASSLTPPGGVYEQYFGPGTRLTVT.

This clonotype was observed at least ten times. The chain couples TRBV6-2 or TRBV6-3 to TRBJ2-5, with D possibly TRBD1 on 7 matching bases. Trimming left V 6 bases short and J 5 bases short, with 16 bases between. Per germline, CDR1 MNHEY and CDR2 SVGEGT. This CDR3 spans 14 amino acids. The CDR3 DNA sequence: TGTGCCAGCAGGGAGGGGACAGCGAGGGAGACCCAGTACTTC. This codes for CASREGTARETQYF.

This clonotype was found a few times. V and J are TRBV2 and TRBJ2-7, with D possibly TRBD2 on 6 matching bases. Trimming cost V 7 bases and J 4 bases, with 11 bases left between them. This CDR3 region has 12 residues. In germline, CDR1 is SNHLY, CDR2 FYNNEI. CDR3 DNA sequence: TGTGCCAGCATAGAACGGGAGTACGAGCAGTACTTC. Its protein product is CASIEREYEQYF.

Points on this clonotype: A far bigger clonotype differs at one base, so this is likely a read error. This sequence joins TRBV2 and TRBJ2-7, with D unclear. The germline V and J ends were trimmed by 4 bases and 7 bases, with 17 bases remaining between them. In germline, CDR1 is SNHLY, CDR2 FYNNEI. The CDR3 runs 14 residues. In DNA form, the CDR3 reads TGTGCCAGCAGTGCCCGTGGGGTCTACAATGAGCAGTACTTC. Translation gives CASSARGVYNEQYF.

This clonotype came up many times. V gene TRBV5-4 combines with J gene TRBJ1-4; D possibly corresponds to TRBD1 (6 bases). The V end was cut by 4 bases, the J end by 6 bases, with 16 bases between. CDR3 length equals 15 residues. Germline loops: CDR1 SGHNT, CDR2 YYREEE (reference sequence). The CDR3 coding sequence is TGTGCCAGCAGCCCGGACAGCATATCAGATGAAAAACTGTTTTTT. Its translation: CASSPDSISDEKLFF.

This clonotype was seen ten or more times. The V gene is TRBV7-9, the J gene TRBJ2-3; 8 positions match TRBD1. The CDR3 runs to 15 residues. The J segment lost 5 bases and the V segment lost 4 bases, leaving 8 bases of the junction unmatched. Germline CDR1 SEHNR, CDR2 FQNEAQ (reference sequence). CDR3 protein: CASSSEPGGRDTQYF. The CDR3 DNA reads TGTGCCAGCAGCTCCGAGCCAGGGGGCCGAGATACGCAGTATTTT.

This clonotype occurred many times. This sequence joins TRBV19 and TRBJ2-3; TRBD2 matches at 8 bases. This CDR3 has 16 amino acids. J gave up 4 bases and V 4 bases, and 10 bases lay outside the gene matches. The germline gives CDR1 LNHDA, CDR2 SQIVND (reference sequence). This chain's CDR3 is CASSKLKRGRPDTQYF. For the CDR3, the DNA is TGTGCCAGTAGTAAACTTAAGCGGGGGCGACCAGATACGCAGTATTTT.

At least ten counts were recorded for this clonotype. V is TRBV27 and J is TRBJ2-1; 8 nucleotides align to TRBD1. V shed 5 bases, J shed 2 bases, and the junction held 5 bases outside the gene matches. The length of the CDR3 is 15 residues. Per germline, CDR1 MNHEY and CDR2 SMNVEV (reference sequence). This CDR3 is CASSPRTGPYNEQFF. The CDR3 nucleotides are TGTGCCAGCAGTCCCAGGACAGGGCCCTACAATGAGCAGTTCTTC.

This clonotype has a count of ten or more. This rearrangement joins TRBV11-2 to TRBJ1-5, with no clear D. This CDR3 region has 13 residues. The ends were cut back, 1 base at V and 4 bases at J, with 5 bases in the middle. Germline CDR1 reads SGHAT; CDR2 reads FQNNGV. CDR3: CASSLVPNQPQHF. Here the CDR3 DNA reads TGTGCCAGCAGCTTAGTCCCGAATCAGCCCCAGCATTTT.

This clonotype was picked up many times. This chain uses TRBV7-6 with TRBJ2-3; D not resolved. This CDR3 contains 16 residues. The V and J ends lost 4 bases and 1 base respectively, with 15 bases between them. The V gene's germline CDR1 is SGHVS and CDR2 FNYEAQ. The CDR3, as DNA: TGTGCCAGCAGCTCCACCCCACCTGAGGGCACAGATACGCAGTATTTT. It codes for CASSSTPPEGTDTQYF.

The rearrangement links TRBV7-1 to TRBJ1-5, with 9 bases lining up with TRBD1. TRBV7-1 is assigned to the ORF class and has an uncertain function. There are 15 residues in the CDR3. After removal of 5 bases from V and 4 bases from J, the junction contained 6 bases not matched to a gene. As DNA, the CDR3 is TGTGCCAGCAGCCCAGGGACAGGGCGGAATCAGCCCCAGCATTTT. As protein: CASSPGTGRNQPQHF.

The chain joins TRBV20-1 to TRBJ2-5, with D perhaps matching TRBD2 (6 bases). The V end lost 2 bases, the J end lost 4 bases, and 8 bases lay between the germline ends. CDR3 length equals 12 residues. From germline, CDR1 is DFQATT and CDR2 SNEGSKA (reference sequence). CDR3 in amino acids: CSARMGGETQYF. Here the CDR3 DNA reads TGCAGTGCTAGAATGGGGGGAGAGACCCAGTACTTC.

The sample holds a few counts of this clonotype. V gene TRBV27 combines with J gene TRBJ2-3; TRBD2 agrees at 11 bases. The germline CDR1 and CDR2 sequences are MNHEY and SMNVEV (reference sequence). The CDR3 is 19 amino acids. After removal of 5 bases from V and 0 bases from J, the junction contained 13 bases not matched to a gene. CDR3 sequence: CASSRLAGSLGASTDTQYF. CDR3 DNA sequence: TGTGCCAGCAGTCGACTAGCGGGGAGTTTGGGGGCTAGCACAGATACGCAGTATTTT.

V usage is TRBV5-4 and J usage is TRBJ1-6, with D possibly matching TRBD1 (6 bases). The CDR3 is made up of 16 amino acids. Germline CDR1 SGHNT, CDR2 YYREEE (reference sequence). V lost 5 bases and J 11 bases, leaving 23 bases between the germline ends. The CDR3 spells CASREEGTSRFPPLHF. As DNA, the CDR3 is TGTGCCAGCAGAGAGGAAGGGACATCTCGCTTTCCACCCCTCCACTTT.